The clone carrying this T cell receptor (beta chain) was counted once. Its antigen is undetermined. Whole-study results and caveats: Tumor Treg TCRs overlapped most with tumor naive CD4+ cells.

Constant-region reverse primers amplified full-length variable regions, followed by semi-nested Nested Universal Primer A PCR. In TCRdb, the 5' RACE reads were re-called with MiXCR into one record per CDR3 protein. The sample carries 30,000 to 40,000 distinct CDR3 sequences, approximately 25% recorded once. Naive CD4+ cells had CD25+ Tregs removed. The sample was naive CD4+ T cells sorted from a lymph node. Sample subset: naive CD4+ T cells, CD4+CD45RA+CD25-. This clonotype was obtained from a female donor with breast cancer.

CDR3 loop: CSANPGVSEDTQYF. In DNA form, the CDR3 reads TGCAGTGCCAATCCGGGGGTGTCGGAAGATACGCAGTATTTT. This chain links TRBV20-1 with TRBJ2-3; a weak D match, TRBD2 (6 bases). The CDR3 totals 14 residues. V shed 6 bases and J shed 5 bases, with 18 bases lying between them. Germline V gene data show CDR1 as DFQATT and CDR2 as SNEGSKA (reference sequence).